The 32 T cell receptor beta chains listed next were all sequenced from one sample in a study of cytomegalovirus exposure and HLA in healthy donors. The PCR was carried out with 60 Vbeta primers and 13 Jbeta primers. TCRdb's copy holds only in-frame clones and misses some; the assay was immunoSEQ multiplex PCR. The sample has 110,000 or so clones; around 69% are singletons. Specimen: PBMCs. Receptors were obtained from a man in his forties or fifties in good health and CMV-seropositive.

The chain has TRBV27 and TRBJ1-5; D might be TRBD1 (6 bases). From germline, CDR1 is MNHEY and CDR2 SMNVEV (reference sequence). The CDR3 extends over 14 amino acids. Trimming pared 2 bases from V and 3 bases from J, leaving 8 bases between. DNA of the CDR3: TGTGCCAGCAGTTTACGACAGGTCAATCAGCCCCAGCATTTT. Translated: CASSLRQVNQPQHF.

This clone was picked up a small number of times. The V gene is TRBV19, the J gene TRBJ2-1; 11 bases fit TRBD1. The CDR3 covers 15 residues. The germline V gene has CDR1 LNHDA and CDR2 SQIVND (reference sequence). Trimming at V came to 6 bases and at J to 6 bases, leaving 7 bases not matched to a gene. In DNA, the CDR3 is TGTGCCAGTAGGTATTGGGGGACAGGGGGCAATGAGCAGTTCTTC. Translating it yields CASRYWGTGGNEQFF.

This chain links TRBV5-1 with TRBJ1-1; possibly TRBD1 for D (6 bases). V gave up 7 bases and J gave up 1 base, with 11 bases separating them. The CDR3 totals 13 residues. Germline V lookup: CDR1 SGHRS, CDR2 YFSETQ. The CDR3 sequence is CASSTGRNTEAFF. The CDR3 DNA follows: TGCGCCAGCTCGACAGGCAGGAACACTGAAGCTTTCTTT.

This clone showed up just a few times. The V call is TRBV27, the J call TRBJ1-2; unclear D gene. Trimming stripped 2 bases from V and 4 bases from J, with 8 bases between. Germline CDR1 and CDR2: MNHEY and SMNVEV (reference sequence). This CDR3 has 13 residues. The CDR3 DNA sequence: TGTGCCAGCAGTTTAGAGTACGGCTATGGCTACACCTTC. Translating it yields CASSLEYGYGYTF.

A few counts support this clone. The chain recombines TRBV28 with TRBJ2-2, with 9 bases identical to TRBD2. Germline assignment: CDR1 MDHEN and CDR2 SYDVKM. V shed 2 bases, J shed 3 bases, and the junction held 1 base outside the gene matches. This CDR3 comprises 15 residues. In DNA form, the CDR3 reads TGTGCCAGCAGTTTAGCGGGAGGGGACACCGGGGAGCTGTTTTTT. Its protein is CASSLAGGDTGELFF.

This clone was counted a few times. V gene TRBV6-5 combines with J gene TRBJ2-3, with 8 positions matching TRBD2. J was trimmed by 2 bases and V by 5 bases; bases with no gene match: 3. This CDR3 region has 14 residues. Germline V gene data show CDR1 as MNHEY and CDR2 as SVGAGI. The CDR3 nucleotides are TGTGCCAGCAGTGACGGGGGGGCCACAGATACGCAGTATTTT. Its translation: CASSDGGATDTQYF.

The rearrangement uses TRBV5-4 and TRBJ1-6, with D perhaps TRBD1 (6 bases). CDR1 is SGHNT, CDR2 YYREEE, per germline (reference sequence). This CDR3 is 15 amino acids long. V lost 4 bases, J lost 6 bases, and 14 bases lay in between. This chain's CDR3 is CASSRQAGLNSPLHF. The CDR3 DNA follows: TGTGCCAGCAGCAGACAGGCAGGGCTTAATTCACCCCTCCACTTT.

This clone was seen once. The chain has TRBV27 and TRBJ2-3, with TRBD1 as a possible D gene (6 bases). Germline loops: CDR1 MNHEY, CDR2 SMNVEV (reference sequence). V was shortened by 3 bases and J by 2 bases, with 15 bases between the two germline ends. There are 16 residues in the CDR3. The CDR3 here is CASSFGKGHLTDTQYF. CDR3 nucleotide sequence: TGTGCCAGCAGTTTTGGAAAGGGACACCTCACAGATACGCAGTATTTT.

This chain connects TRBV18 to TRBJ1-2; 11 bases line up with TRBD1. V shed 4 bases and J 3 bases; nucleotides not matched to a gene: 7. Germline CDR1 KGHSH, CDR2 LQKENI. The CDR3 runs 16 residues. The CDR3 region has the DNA TGTGCCAGCTCACACCTCGGACAGGGGGCTGACTATGGCTACACCTTC. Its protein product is CASSHLGQGADYGYTF.

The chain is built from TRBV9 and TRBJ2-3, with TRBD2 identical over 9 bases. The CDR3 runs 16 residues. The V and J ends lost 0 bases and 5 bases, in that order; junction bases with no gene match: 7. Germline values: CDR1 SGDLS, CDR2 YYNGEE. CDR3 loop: CASSVVGGGAVDTQYF. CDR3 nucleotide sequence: TGTGCCAGCAGCGTAGTGGGCGGGGGGGCGGTAGATACGCAGTATTTT.

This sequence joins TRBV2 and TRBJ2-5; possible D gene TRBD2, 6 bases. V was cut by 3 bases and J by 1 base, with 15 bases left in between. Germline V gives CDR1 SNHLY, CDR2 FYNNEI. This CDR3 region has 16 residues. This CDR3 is CASSEAGLRPQETQYF. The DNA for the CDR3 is TGTGCCAGCAGTGAGGCGGGGCTCCGACCCCAAGAGACCCAGTACTTC.

DNA of the CDR3: TGTGCCGGGGACAAGGGACAGGGCGGGTACGAGCAGTACTTC. Translated: CAGDKGQGGYEQYF. This chain uses TRBV2 with TRBJ2-7; the match to TRBD1 covers 9 bases. The CDR3 runs to 14 residues. The V gene end was trimmed by 11 bases and the J gene end by 4 bases; junction bases not matched to a gene: 12. CDR1 is SNHLY and CDR2 is FYNNEI in the germline V gene.

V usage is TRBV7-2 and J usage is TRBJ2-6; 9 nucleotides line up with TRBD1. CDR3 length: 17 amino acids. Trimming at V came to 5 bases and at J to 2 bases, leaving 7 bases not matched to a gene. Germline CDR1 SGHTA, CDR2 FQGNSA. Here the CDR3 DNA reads TGTGCCAGCAGCCTGGGACAGGGTAGCCCTGGGGCCAACGTCCTGACTTTC. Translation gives CASSLGQGSPGANVLTF.

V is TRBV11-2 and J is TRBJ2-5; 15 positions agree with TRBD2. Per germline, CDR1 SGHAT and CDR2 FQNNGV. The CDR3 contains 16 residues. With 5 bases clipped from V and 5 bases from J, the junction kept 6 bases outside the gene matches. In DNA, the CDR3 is TGTGCCAGCAGCCAAGGACTAGCGGGGGGGCAGGAGACCCAGTACTTC. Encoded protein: CASSQGLAGGQETQYF.

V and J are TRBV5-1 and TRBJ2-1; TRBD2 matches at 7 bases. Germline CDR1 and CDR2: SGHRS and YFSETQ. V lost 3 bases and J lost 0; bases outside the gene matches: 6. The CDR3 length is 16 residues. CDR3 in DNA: TGCGCCAGCAGCTACTCGGGCGGGGGCTCCTACAATGAGCAGTTCTTC. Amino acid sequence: CASSYSGGGSYNEQFF.

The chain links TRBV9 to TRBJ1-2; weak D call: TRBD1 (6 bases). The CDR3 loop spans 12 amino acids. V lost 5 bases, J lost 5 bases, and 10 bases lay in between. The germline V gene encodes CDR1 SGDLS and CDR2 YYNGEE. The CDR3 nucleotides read TGTGCCAGCAGTGTGGACAGTTATGGCTACACCTTC. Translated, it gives CASSVDSYGYTF.

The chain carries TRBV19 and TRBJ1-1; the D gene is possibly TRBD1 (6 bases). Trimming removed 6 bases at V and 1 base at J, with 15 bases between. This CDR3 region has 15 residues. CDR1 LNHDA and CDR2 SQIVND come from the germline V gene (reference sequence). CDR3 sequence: CASRVVGQSNTEAFF. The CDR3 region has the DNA TGTGCCAGTAGGGTGGTTGGACAGTCGAACACTGAAGCTTTCTTT.

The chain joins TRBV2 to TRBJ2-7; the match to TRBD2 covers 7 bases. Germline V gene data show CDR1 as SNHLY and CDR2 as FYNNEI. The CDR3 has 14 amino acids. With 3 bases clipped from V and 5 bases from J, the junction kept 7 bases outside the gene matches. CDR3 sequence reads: CASSEFSRGDEQYF. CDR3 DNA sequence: TGTGCCAGCAGTGAGTTCTCCCGGGGGGACGAGCAGTACTTC.

CDR3 sequence: CASSSGTVNEKLFF. CDR3 DNA sequence: TGTGCCAGCAGCTCCGGGACAGTTAATGAAAAACTGTTTTTT. The chain combines TRBV6-5 with TRBJ1-4; 7 bases map to TRBD1. The CDR3 length is 14 residues. Germline V lookup: CDR1 MNHEY, CDR2 SVGAGI. Germline trimming cut 6 bases from V and 4 bases from J; bases unmatched to any gene: 5.

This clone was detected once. CDR3 residues: CSAAGAASNQPQHF. The DNA of the CDR3 is TGCAGCGCTGCCGGTGCGGCTAGCAATCAGCCCCAGCATTTT. The chain is built from TRBV29-1 and TRBJ1-5; D ambiguous. With 7 bases removed from V and 0 bases from J, the gap between germline ends came to 13 bases. Germline loops: CDR1 SQVTM, CDR2 ANQGSEA. CDR3 length equals 14 residues.

The chain's CDR3 is CASSLVPGQGSYEQYF. The CDR3 DNA follows: TGTGCCAGCAGCTTAGTCCCGGGACAGGGGAGTTACGAGCAGTACTTC. The gene calls are TRBV11-2 and TRBJ2-7, with TRBD1 identical over 10 bases. Germline V gene lookup returns CDR1 SGHAT and CDR2 FQNNGV. V shed 1 base and J 4 bases; nucleotides not matched to a gene: 7. This CDR3 has 16 amino acids.

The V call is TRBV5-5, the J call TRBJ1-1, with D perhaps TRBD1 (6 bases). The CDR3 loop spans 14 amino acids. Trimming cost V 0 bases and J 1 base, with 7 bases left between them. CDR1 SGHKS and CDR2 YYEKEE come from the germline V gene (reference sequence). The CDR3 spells CASSLVRGNTEAFF. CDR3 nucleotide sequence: TGTGCCAGCAGCTTGGTCAGGGGGAACACTGAAGCTTTCTTT.

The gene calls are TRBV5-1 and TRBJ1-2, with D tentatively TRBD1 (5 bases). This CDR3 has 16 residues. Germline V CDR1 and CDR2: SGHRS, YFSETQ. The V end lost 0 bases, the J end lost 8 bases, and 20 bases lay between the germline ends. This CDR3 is CASSLGRGGGLGGYTF. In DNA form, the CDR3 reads TGCGCCAGCAGCTTGGGGCGCGGTGGGGGACTCGGGGGCTACACCTTC.

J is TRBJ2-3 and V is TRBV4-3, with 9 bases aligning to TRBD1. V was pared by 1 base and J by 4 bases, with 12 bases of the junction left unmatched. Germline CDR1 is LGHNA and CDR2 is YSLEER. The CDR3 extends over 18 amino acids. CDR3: CASSQVYPNRGPSDTQYF. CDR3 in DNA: TGCGCCAGCAGCCAAGTCTACCCAAACAGGGGGCCCTCAGATACGCAGTATTTT.

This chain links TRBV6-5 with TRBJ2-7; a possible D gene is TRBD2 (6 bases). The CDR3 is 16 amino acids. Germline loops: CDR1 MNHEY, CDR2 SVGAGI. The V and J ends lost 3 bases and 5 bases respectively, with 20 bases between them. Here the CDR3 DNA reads TGTGCCAGCAGTTATCTGGGGATAACGGGGGTTCACGAGCAGTACTTC. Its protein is CASSYLGITGVHEQYF.

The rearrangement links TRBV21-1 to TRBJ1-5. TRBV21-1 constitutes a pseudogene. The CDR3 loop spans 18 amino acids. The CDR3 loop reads CASRWPTQTAGGNQPQHF. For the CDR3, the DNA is TGTGCCAGCAGGTGGCCCACACAGACCGCCGGGGGCAATCAGCCCCAGCATTTT.

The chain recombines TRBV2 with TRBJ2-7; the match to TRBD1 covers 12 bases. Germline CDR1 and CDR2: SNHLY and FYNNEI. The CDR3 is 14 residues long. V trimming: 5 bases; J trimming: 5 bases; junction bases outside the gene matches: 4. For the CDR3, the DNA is TGTGCCAGCAGTCCGGGACAGGGGGCGGACGAGCAGTACTTC. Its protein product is CASSPGQGADEQYF. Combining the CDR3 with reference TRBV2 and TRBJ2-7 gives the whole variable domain EPEVTQTPSHQVTQMGQEVILRCVPISNHLYFYWYRQILGQKVEFLVSFYNNEISEKSEIFDDQFSVERPDGSNFTLKIRSTKLEDSAMYFCASSPGQGADEQYFGPGTRLTVT.

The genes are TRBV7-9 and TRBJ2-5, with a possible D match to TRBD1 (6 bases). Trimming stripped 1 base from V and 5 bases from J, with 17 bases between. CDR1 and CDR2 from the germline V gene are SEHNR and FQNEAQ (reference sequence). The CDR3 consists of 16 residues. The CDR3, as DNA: TGTGCCAGCAGCTTAGGACTACAGGGTATCTGGGAGACCCAGTACTTC. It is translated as CASSLGLQGIWETQYF.

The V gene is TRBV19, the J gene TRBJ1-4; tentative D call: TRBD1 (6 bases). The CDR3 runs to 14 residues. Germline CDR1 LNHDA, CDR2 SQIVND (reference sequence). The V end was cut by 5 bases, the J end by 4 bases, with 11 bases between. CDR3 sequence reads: CASSWAGVNEKLFF. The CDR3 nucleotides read TGTGCCAGTAGTTGGGCAGGGGTTAATGAAAAACTGTTTTTT.

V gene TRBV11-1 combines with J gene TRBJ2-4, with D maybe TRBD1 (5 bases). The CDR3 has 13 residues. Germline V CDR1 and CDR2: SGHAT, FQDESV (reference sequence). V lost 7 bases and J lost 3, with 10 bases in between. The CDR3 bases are TGTGCCAGCAACAGTCAGGGCAAAAACATTCAGTACTTC. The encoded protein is CASNSQGKNIQYF.

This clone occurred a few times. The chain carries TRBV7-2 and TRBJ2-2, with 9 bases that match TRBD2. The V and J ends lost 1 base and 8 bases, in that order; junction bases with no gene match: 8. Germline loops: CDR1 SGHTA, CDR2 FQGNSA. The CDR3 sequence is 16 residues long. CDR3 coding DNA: TGTGCCAGCAGCTTAGGGCTAGCGGGACGAAGGGGGGAGCTGTTTTTT. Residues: CASSLGLAGRRGELFF.

In nucleotides, the CDR3 is TGTGCCAGCAGCGTCACGGGGGGGCCGGAGACCCAGTACTTC. It is translated as CASSVTGGPETQYF. J is TRBJ2-5 and V is TRBV9, with TRBD2 identical over 8 bases. The CDR3 sequence is 14 residues long. Germline assignment: CDR1 SGDLS and CDR2 YYNGEE. Unmatched junction bases numbered 5, after V lost 2 bases and J lost 5 bases.